This T cell receptor (beta chain) appears in the sequencing data of a study of blood T cells in healthy people across ages. With a J-beta primer mix and a sample-barcoded 5' primer, a second PCR ran 7 to 11 cycles. MiXCR was run by TCRdb on the 5' RACE reads, yielding one entry per CDR3 protein. The sample has about 650,000 distinct CDR3 sequences, about 34% seen once; the top ten hold 15%. The draw of peripheral blood yielded ten milliliters from each donor. Each sample yielded at least 6 million isolated PBMCs. RNA extraction gave at least 6 micrograms of total RNA per sample. This clonotype turned up a few times. This receptor was identified in a woman of 80 years or more in good health. Source material: blood.

The CDR3 nucleotides are TGCGCCAACAACCAAGGGGACAGAAAGAATGAGCAGTTCTTC. Translating gives CANNQGDRKNEQFF. V usage is TRBV4-1 and J usage is TRBJ2-1; 7 nucleotides agree with TRBD1. Germline CDR1 MGHRA, CDR2 YSYEKL. This CDR3 has 14 amino acids. V dropped 10 bases and J dropped 7; count of bases not matched to a gene: 13.